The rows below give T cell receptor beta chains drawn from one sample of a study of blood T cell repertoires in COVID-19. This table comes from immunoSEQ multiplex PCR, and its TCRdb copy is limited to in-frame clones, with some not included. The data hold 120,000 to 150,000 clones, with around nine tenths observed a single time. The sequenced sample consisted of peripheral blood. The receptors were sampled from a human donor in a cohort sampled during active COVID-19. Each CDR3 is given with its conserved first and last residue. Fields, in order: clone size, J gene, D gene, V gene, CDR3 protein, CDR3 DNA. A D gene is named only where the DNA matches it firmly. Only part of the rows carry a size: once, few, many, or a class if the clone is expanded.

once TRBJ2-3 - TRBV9 CASSPVAAASTDTQYF TGTGCCAGCAGCCCGGTAGCCGCGGCAAGCACAGATACGCAGTATTTT
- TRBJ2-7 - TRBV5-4 CASSNGQSYEQYF TGTGCCAGCAGCAACGGACAGAGCTACGAGCAGTACTTC
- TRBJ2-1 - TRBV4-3 CASSGTGPGEQFF TGCGCCAGCAGTGGTACAGGGCCCGGGGAGCAGTTCTTC
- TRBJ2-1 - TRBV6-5 CASGRGVRDNEQFF TGTGCCAGCGGGAGGGGGGTTAGGGACAATGAGCAGTTCTTC
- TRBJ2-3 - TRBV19 CASSAFRQGASHAQYF TGTGCCAGTAGCGCCTTTCGGCAGGGCGCCTCACACGCGCAGTATTTT
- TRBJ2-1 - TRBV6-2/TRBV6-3 CASSYQGLKYNEQFF TGTGCCAGCAGTTACCAGGGACTGAAATACAATGAGCAGTTCTTC
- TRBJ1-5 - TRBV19 CASSRPHRSNQPQHF TGTGCCAGTAGCCGCCCCCATCGGAGCAATCAGCCCCAGCATTTT
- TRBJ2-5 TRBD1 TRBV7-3 CASSAGTGRKETQYF TGTGCCAGCAGCGCAGGGACAGGTAGAAAAGAGACCCAGTACTTC
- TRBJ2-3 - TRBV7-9 CASSLARDHTQYF TGTGCCAGCAGCTTAGCCAGGGATCATACGCAGTATTTT
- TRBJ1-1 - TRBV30 CAWNTGQGRAEAFF TGTGCCTGGAACACCGGGCAGGGGAGGGCTGAAGCTTTCTTT
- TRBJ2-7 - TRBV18 CASSVGSTAAYEQYF TGTGCCAGCTCCGTTGGGTCCACTGCGGCCTACGAGCAGTACTTC